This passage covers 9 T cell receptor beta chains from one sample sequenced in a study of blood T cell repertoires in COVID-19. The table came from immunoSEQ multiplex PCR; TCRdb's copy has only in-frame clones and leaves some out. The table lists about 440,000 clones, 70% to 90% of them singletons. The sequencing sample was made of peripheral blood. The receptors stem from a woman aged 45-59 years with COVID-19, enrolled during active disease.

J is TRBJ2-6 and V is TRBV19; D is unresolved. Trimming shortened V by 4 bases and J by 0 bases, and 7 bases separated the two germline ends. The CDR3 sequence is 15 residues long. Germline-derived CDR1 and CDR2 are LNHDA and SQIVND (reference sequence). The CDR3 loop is CASSTSFSGANVLTF. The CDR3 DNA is TGTGCCAGTAGTACTTCCTTCTCTGGGGCCAACGTCCTGACTTTC.

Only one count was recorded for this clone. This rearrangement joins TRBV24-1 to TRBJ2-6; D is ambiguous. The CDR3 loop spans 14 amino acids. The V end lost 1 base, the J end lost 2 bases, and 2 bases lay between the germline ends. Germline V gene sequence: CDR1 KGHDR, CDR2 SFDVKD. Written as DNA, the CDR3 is TGTGCCACCAGTGATTTTACTGGGGCCAACGTCCTGACTTTC. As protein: CATSDFTGANVLTF.

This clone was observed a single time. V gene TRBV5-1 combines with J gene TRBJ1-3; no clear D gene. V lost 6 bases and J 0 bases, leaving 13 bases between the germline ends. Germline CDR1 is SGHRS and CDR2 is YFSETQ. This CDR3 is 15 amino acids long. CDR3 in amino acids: CASITPAGSGNTIYF. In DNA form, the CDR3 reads TGCGCCAGCATCACCCCTGCAGGCTCTGGAAACACCATATATTTT.

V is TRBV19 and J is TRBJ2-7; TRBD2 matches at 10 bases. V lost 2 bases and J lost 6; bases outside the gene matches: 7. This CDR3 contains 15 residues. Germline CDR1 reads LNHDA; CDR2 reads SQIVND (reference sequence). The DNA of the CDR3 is TGTGCCAGTAGTATACTTCGGCTAGCGGGGGCCGAGCAGTACTTC. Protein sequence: CASSILRLAGAEQYF.

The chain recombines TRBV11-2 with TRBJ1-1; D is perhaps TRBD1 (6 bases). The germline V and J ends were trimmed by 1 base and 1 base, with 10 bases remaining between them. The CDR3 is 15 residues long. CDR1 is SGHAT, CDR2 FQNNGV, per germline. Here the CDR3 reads CASSLGGGGNTEAFF. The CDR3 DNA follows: TGTGCCAGCAGCTTAGGGGGAGGGGGGAACACTGAAGCTTTCTTT.

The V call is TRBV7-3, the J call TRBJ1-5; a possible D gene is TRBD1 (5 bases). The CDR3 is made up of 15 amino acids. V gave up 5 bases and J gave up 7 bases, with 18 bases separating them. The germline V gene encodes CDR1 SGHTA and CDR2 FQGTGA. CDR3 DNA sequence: TGTGCCAGCAGCGCAAATGGGAGGGGTTGGCAGCCCCAGCATTTT. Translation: CASSANGRGWQPQHF.

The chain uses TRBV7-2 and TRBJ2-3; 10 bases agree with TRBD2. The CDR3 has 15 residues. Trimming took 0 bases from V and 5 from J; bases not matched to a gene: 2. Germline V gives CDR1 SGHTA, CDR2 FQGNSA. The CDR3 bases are TGTGCCAGCAGCTTAGCAGCGGGGGGGTTAGATACGCAGTATTTT. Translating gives CASSLAAGGLDTQYF.

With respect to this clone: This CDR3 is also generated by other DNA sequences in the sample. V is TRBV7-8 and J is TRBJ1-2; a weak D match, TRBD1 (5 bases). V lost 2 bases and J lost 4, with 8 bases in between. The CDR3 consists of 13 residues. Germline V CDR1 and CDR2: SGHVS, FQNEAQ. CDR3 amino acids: CASSLNRLYGYTF. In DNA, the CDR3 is TGTGCCAGCAGCTTAAACAGGCTCTATGGCTACACCTTC.

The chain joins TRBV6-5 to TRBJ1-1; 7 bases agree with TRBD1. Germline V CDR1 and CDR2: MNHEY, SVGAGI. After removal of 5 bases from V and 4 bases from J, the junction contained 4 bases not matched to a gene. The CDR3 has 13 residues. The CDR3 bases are TGTGCCAGCAGTACAGGGGTGGGCACTGAAGCTTTCTTT. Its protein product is CASSTGVGTEAFF.